The next 20 T cell receptor beta chains were all read from a single sample in a study of shared T cell receptors in the human thymus. Some clones are missing from TCRdb's copy, which holds only in-frame ones; the method was immunoSEQ multiplex PCR. The sample yields almost 550,000 clones, around three quarters seen once. These data are also associated with another study on human thymus T cells.

The sample comprised thymocytes. Every receptor here comes from a boy younger than two with a congenital heart defect.

This chain joins TRBV28 and TRBJ2-1, with 16 bases that match TRBD2. This CDR3 is 18 amino acids long. Germline V gene data show CDR1 as MDHEN and CDR2 as SYDVKM. After removal of 5 bases from V and 8 bases from J, the junction contained 12 bases not matched to a gene. The CDR3 sequence: CASSQQPGLAGGPDEQFF. The CDR3, as DNA: TGTGCCAGCAGTCAGCAGCCGGGACTAGCGGGAGGGCCTGATGAGCAGTTCTTC. The full variable domain, completed using reference TRBV28 and TRBJ2-1, is DVKVTQSSRYLVKRTGEKVFLECVQDMDHENMFWYRQDPGLGLRLIYFSYDVKMKEKGDIPEGYSVSREKKERFSLILESASTNQTSMYLCASSQQPGLAGGPDEQFFGPGTRLTVL.

A single count supports this clone. The rearrangement joins TRBV5-1 to TRBJ2-1, with 10 bases lining up with TRBD2. The germline gives CDR1 SGHRS, CDR2 YFSETQ. The CDR3 totals 16 residues. V was clipped by 3 bases and J by 1 base; unmatched bases: 4. CDR3 amino acids: CASSCTSGISYNEQFF. CDR3 bases: TGCGCCAGCAGCTGTACTAGCGGGATTTCCTACAATGAGCAGTTCTTC.

This clone has only a few counts. The V call is TRBV28, the J call TRBJ2-7; 10 bases line up with TRBD1. Germline values: CDR1 MDHEN, CDR2 SYDVKM. The CDR3 covers 17 residues. Trimming removed 4 bases from V and 4 bases from J; junction bases left unmatched: 13. In DNA, the CDR3 is TGTGCCAGCAGTTCCGTATCTCCGGGACAGGGGACGTACGAGCAGTACTTC. Residues: CASSSVSPGQGTYEQYF.

This chain joins TRBV21-1 and TRBJ2-4; TRBD1 reflects the table's D call only, with no check against the DNA. TRBV21-1 is a pseudogene locus. The CDR3 covers 16 residues. The CDR3 is CASSKGDRRAKNIQYF. The CDR3 DNA sequence: TGTGCCAGCAGCAAGGGGGACAGGAGAGCCAAAAACATTCAGTACTTC.

This clone was picked up a small number of times. The rearrangement joins TRBV27 to TRBJ1-2, with D maybe TRBD1 (5 bases). In germline, CDR1 is MNHEY, CDR2 SMNVEV (reference sequence). The germline V and J ends were trimmed by 2 bases and 0 bases, with 16 bases remaining between them. The CDR3 is 17 residues long. DNA of the CDR3: TGTGCCAGCAGTTTACGGGTACCGGACAACTCTAACTATGGCTACACCTTC. This encodes CASSLRVPDNSNYGYTF.

This chain uses TRBV15 with TRBJ1-2; 8 bases are shared with TRBD1. The germline V gene encodes CDR1 LNHNV and CDR2 YYDKDF (reference sequence). There are 14 residues in the CDR3. The V segment lost 2 bases and the J segment 8 bases; nucleotides outside the gene matches: 7. In DNA, the CDR3 is TGTGCCACCAGCAGATCAGGGGGCGCGGGGGGCTACACCTTC. Protein product: CATSRSGGAGGYTF.

Written as DNA, the CDR3 is TGTGCCAGTGGGACAGGGCCCTTTAGCAATCAGCCCCAGCATTTT. It encodes CASGTGPFSNQPQHF. The chain links TRBV19 to TRBJ1-5; 9 nucleotides align to TRBD1. CDR3 length equals 15 residues. Germline V lookup: CDR1 LNHDA, CDR2 SQIVND (reference sequence). Losses at the gene ends were 8 bases for V and 0 bases for J; bases not matched to a gene: 5. Combining the CDR3 with reference TRBV19 and TRBJ1-5 gives the whole variable domain DGGITQSPKYLFRKEGQNVTLSCEQNLNHDAMYWYRQDPGQGLRLIYYSQIVNDFQKGDIAEGYSVSREKKESFPLTVTSAQKNPTAFYLCASGTGPFSNQPQHFGDGTRLSIL.

Written as DNA, the CDR3 is TGTGCCAGCAGCCCCAGGACAGGCTACTATGGCTACACCTTC. Translating it yields CASSPRTGYYGYTF. The chain couples TRBV14 to TRBJ1-2; TRBD1 matches at 7 bases. V shed 4 bases, J shed 3 bases, and the junction held 5 bases outside the gene matches. This CDR3 contains 14 residues. CDR1 is SGHDN, CDR2 FVKESK, per germline.

This chain uses TRBV4-3 with TRBJ2-7; 15 bases match TRBD2. The CDR3 loop spans 17 amino acids. CDR1 and CDR2 (germline): LGHNA, YSLEER. V gave up 4 bases and J gave up 5 bases; unmatched junction bases: 9. CDR3 protein: CASSPRSGTSGRNEQYF. The CDR3 region has the DNA TGCGCCAGCAGCCCCAGGAGCGGGACTAGCGGGAGGAACGAGCAGTACTTC.

J is TRBJ2-7 and V is TRBV27, with TRBD1 matching over 7 bases. The junction had 7 bases not matched to a gene; V was cut back by 6 bases and J by 5 bases. The CDR3 covers 13 residues. From germline, CDR1 is MNHEY and CDR2 SMNVEV (reference sequence). CDR3 sequence: CASSLTGRHEQYF. As DNA, the CDR3 is TGTGCCAGCAGCCTGACAGGGAGACACGAGCAGTACTTC.

The chain is built from TRBV4-3 and TRBJ1-1, with TRBD1 matching 9 bases. Trimming removed 2 bases from V and 2 bases from J; junction bases left unmatched: 9. CDR1 is LGHNA, CDR2 YSLEER, per germline. The CDR3 is 17 residues long. This chain's CDR3 is CASSQRNRGPLNTEAFF. The CDR3 nucleotides read TGCGCCAGCAGCCAAAGAAACAGGGGGCCTCTAAACACTGAAGCTTTCTTT.

J is TRBJ1-1 and V is TRBV5-1; a weak D match, TRBD1 (5 bases). The germline CDR1 and CDR2 sequences are SGHRS and YFSETQ. This CDR3 is built from 16 residues. Trimming pared 4 bases from V and 0 bases from J, leaving 16 bases between. The CDR3 nucleotides are TGCGCCAGCAGCACAGGTCCAGGGAGGCTGAACACTGAAGCTTTCTTT. Protein product: CASSTGPGRLNTEAFF.

This chain connects TRBV5-1 to TRBJ2-3; D unclear. The CDR3 totals 14 residues. V was shortened by 4 bases and J by 0 bases, with 9 bases between the two germline ends. Germline V gene lookup returns CDR1 SGHRS and CDR2 YFSETQ. CDR3 coding DNA: TGCGCCAGCAGCCCACGGGTTAGCACAGATACGCAGTATTTT. Protein sequence: CASSPRVSTDTQYF.

This chain uses TRBV19 with TRBJ1-2; D possibly corresponds to TRBD1 (5 bases). The CDR3 is 16 residues long. Germline CDR1 is LNHDA and CDR2 is SQIVND (reference sequence). V was cut by 3 bases and J by 0 bases, with 14 bases left in between. The CDR3 loop reads CASSILDRDANYGYTF. The DNA of the CDR3 is TGTGCCAGTAGTATTCTCGACAGAGATGCTAACTATGGCTACACCTTC.

In this sample, this clone turned up once. This chain links TRBV30 with TRBJ2-1, with TRBD1 matching over 8 bases. CDR1 is GTSNPN, CDR2 SVGIG, per germline (reference sequence). This CDR3 comprises 14 residues. The ends lost 1 base at V and 8 bases at J; junction bases unmatched: 7. The CDR3 protein is CAWSDRGSQDEQFF. CDR3 DNA sequence: TGTGCCTGGAGTGACAGGGGGAGCCAGGATGAGCAGTTCTTC. Full variable domain (outside the CDR3, taken from reference TRBV30 and TRBJ2-1): SQTIHQWPATLVQPVGSPLSLECTVEGTSNPNLYWYRQAAGRGLQLLFYSVGIGQISSEVPQNLSASRPQDRQFILSSKKLLLSDSGFYLCAWSDRGSQDEQFFGPGTRLTVL.

The chain employs TRBV4-2 and TRBJ1-3; D not certain. CDR3 size: 13 residues. V lost 3 bases and J lost 0, with 3 bases in between. Germline V gene data show CDR1 as LGHNA and CDR2 as YNFKEQ. The CDR3 region is CASSHISGNTIYF. The CDR3 DNA sequence: TGTGCCAGCAGCCACATCTCTGGAAACACCATATATTTT.

CDR3 coding DNA: TGTGCCAGCAGCGTAGGTACTAGCGGGAAGGATACGCAGTATTTT. Amino acids: CASSVGTSGKDTQYF. The chain couples TRBV9 to TRBJ2-3; 10 nucleotides line up with TRBD2. With V trimmed by 0 bases and J by 6 bases, 4 bases remained unmatched. The germline V gene has CDR1 SGDLS and CDR2 YYNGEE. The CDR3 has 15 amino acids.

V usage is TRBV5-4 and J usage is TRBJ2-3; TRBD2 aligns across 12 bases. With V trimmed by 2 bases and J by 4 bases, 11 bases remained unmatched. Germline loops: CDR1 SGHNT, CDR2 YYREEE (reference sequence). The length of the CDR3 is 18 residues. This CDR3 reads CASSFAPSGRAGADTQYF. CDR3 sequence (DNA): TGTGCCAGCAGCTTCGCCCCTAGCGGGAGGGCCGGGGCAGATACGCAGTATTTT. The full variable domain, completed using reference TRBV5-4 and TRBJ2-3, is ETGVTQSPTHLIKTRGQQVTLRCSSQSGHNTVSWYQQALGQGPQFIFQYYREEENGRGNFPPRFSGLQFPNYSSELNVNALELDDSALYLCASSFAPSGRAGADTQYFGPGTRLTVL.

V usage is TRBV4-1 and J usage is TRBJ1-1, with 8 bases lining up with TRBD1. The CDR3 length is 15 residues. With 0 bases clipped from V and 3 bases from J, the junction kept 3 bases outside the gene matches. CDR1 is MGHRA, CDR2 YSYEKL, per germline. The CDR3 region is CASSQDKTGDTEAFF. DNA for the CDR3: TGCGCCAGCAGCCAAGATAAGACAGGGGACACTGAAGCTTTCTTT.

A single count supports this clone. The chain joins TRBV2 to TRBJ2-7, with a tentative D call TRBD1 (5 bases). Germline V lookup: CDR1 SNHLY, CDR2 FYNNEI. This CDR3 has 15 residues. Trimming shortened V by 8 bases and J by 2 bases, and 19 bases separated the two germline ends. In DNA form, the CDR3 reads TGTGCCAGCCGTCCCCCGGGTGCAGGGACCTACGAGCAGTACTTC. Encoded protein: CASRPPGAGTYEQYF.